Listed here are 21 T cell receptor beta chains from one sample, sequenced in a study of regulatory T cells in long-lasting Graves disease. Building the TCR beta libraries relied on iRepertoire HTBI primers, and CDR3 regions underwent Arm-PCR. TCRdb redid the calling of the multiplex PCR reads with MiXCR, one entry per CDR3 protein. The table records 600,000 to 800,000 distinct CDR3 sequences, about 30% of them present only once. The time point was: persistent/refractory GD, antithyroid drugs over 5 years with positive TRAb. Scientists built the TCR library using RNA that was extracted from PBMCs. The input for sequencing was peripheral blood mononuclear cells (PBMCs), taken when the disease was refractory, from a patient treated with antithyroid drugs. Source of these receptors: a female donor with Graves disease.

At least ten counts were recorded for this clonotype. V gene TRBV27 combines with J gene TRBJ1-2; weak D call: TRBD1 (5 bases). This CDR3 has 15 residues. V lost 6 bases and J 2 bases, leaving 16 bases between the germline ends. In germline, CDR1 is MNHEY, CDR2 SMNVEV (reference sequence). CDR3 coding DNA: TGTGCCAGCAGCCCTACTAGACAGAAAAACTATGGCTACACCTTC. Amino acid sequence: CASSPTRQKNYGYTF.

This clonotype was found a few times. The chain is built from TRBV12-5 and TRBJ1-3; unclear D gene. Germline V gives CDR1 LGHNT, CDR2 FRNRAP. Trimming left V 6 bases short and J 0 bases short, with 6 bases between. The CDR3 is 13 residues long. The CDR3 DNA is TGTGCTAGTGGCCAGAGCTCTGGAAACACCATATATTTT. It specifies CASGQSSGNTIYF.

This clonotype was seen more than once but under ten times. The chain couples TRBV6-2 or TRBV6-3 to TRBJ2-5; D gene ambiguous. CDR1 and CDR2 (germline): MNHEY, SVGEGT. This CDR3 spans 12 amino acids. Trimming removed 7 bases at V and 0 bases at J, with 6 bases between. The CDR3 nucleotides are TGTGCCAGCAAAAATTACCAAGAGACCCAGTACTTC. This gives the protein CASKNYQETQYF.

J is TRBJ1-2 and V is TRBV20-1; a weak D match, TRBD1 (5 bases). The CDR3 length is 12 residues. The germline V and J ends were trimmed by 6 bases and 2 bases, with 10 bases remaining between them. Looked up from germline, CDR1 is DFQATT and CDR2 is SNEGSKA (reference sequence). CDR3 DNA: TGCAGTGCGCTGCAGGGCAACTATGGCTACACCTTC. This sequence encodes CSALQGNYGYTF.

This clonotype was observed a handful of times. The V call is TRBV30, the J call TRBJ2-7; the D is unclear. The CDR3 has 14 amino acids. The germline V gene has CDR1 GTSNPN and CDR2 SVGIG (reference sequence). Trimming pared 0 bases from V and 7 bases from J, leaving 16 bases between. The CDR3 loop is CAWSVSHFLLEQYF. CDR3 nucleotides: TGTGCCTGGAGTGTATCTCACTTCCTTTTGGAGCAGTACTTC.

This clonotype has more than one count but fewer than ten. The chain carries TRBV24-1 and TRBJ1-1; D is uncertain. The germline V gene has CDR1 KGHDR and CDR2 SFDVKD. The CDR3 contains 14 residues. V lost 2 bases to trimming and J lost 2 bases, with 8 bases between them. CDR3 sequence reads: CATSDSLNNTEAFF. CDR3 DNA: TGTGCCACCAGTGATTCGCTGAACAACACTGAAGCTTTCTTT.

V is TRBV12-3 or TRBV12-4 and J is TRBJ2-5; possible D gene TRBD1, 6 bases. V lost 4 bases, J lost 4 bases, and 13 bases lay in between. The CDR3 has 14 amino acids. CDR3 in amino acids: CASSSTGSRETQYF. As DNA, the CDR3 is TGTGCCAGCAGTTCCACAGGGAGCAGAGAGACCCAGTACTTC.

This chain uses TRBV25-1 with TRBJ1-1; the match to TRBD1 covers 9 bases. CDR1 is MGHDK, CDR2 SYGVNS, per germline. Losses at the gene ends were 8 bases for V and 5 bases for J; bases not matched to a gene: 12. The CDR3 extends over 15 amino acids. The CDR3 loop is CASGTGGVIDTEAFF. The CDR3, as DNA: TGTGCCAGCGGAACAGGGGGCGTGATTGATACTGAAGCTTTCTTT.

About this clonotype: Germline and junction disagree at one end, which may indicate a read error. This chain links TRBV19 with TRBJ1-4, with 7 bases that match TRBD1. The V gene's germline CDR1 is LNHDA and CDR2 SQIVND (reference sequence). The CDR3 is 15 amino acids. DNA of the CDR3: TGTGCCGGTAGTGACCGACAGGGTGGTCGAGAAAAACTGTTTTTT. Amino acids: CAGSDRQGGREKLFF.

The sample holds a few counts of this clonotype. J is TRBJ1-2 and V is TRBV6-1, with D maybe TRBD1 (5 bases). The CDR3 spans 14 residues. Germline CDR1 reads MNHNS; CDR2 reads SASEGT. Trimming took 6 bases from V and 0 from J, leaving 11 bases between them. This CDR3 is CASSRDSSNYGYTF. In DNA, the CDR3 is TGTGCCAGCAGCCGAGACAGTTCTAACTATGGCTACACCTTC.

In DNA form, the CDR3 reads TGCGCCAGCAGCGTGGGACTAGCGAAAGGGAACGAGCAGTACTTC. This translates into CASSVGLAKGNEQYF. This chain joins TRBV5-1 and TRBJ2-7; 10 nucleotides line up with TRBD2. The CDR3 sequence is 15 residues long. Losses at the gene ends were 4 bases for V and 5 bases for J; bases not matched to a gene: 9. Germline V gene lookup returns CDR1 SGHRS and CDR2 YFSETQ.

This clonotype was seen many times. This chain links TRBV12-5 with TRBJ1-1; D is undetermined. Germline V gives CDR1 LGHNT, CDR2 FRNRAP. This CDR3 is 15 amino acids long. The V gene lost 0 bases and the J gene lost 5 bases, with 13 bases spanning the gap. The chain's CDR3 is CASGLVVGSGTEAFF. CDR3 sequence (DNA): TGTGCTAGTGGTTTGGTAGTCGGGTCGGGGACTGAAGCTTTCTTT.

As regards this clonotype: Possible read error: a much larger clone is one base away. J is TRBJ2-7 and V is TRBV6-1; the match to TRBD1 covers 11 bases. The germline V gene has CDR1 MNHNS and CDR2 SASEGT. V lost 2 bases and J lost 13; bases outside the gene matches: 16. This CDR3 is built from 16 residues. The CDR3 sequence is CASSEPLGQGVDPAYF. The DNA for the CDR3 is TGTGCCAGCAGTGAACCCCTGGGACAGGGGGTCGACCCGGCATACTTC.

V gene TRBV20-1 combines with J gene TRBJ1-1; D perhaps matches TRBD1 (5 bases). Trimming took 4 bases from V and 4 from J, leaving 10 bases between them. The CDR3 spans 12 residues. Germline V gene lookup returns CDR1 DFQATT and CDR2 SNEGSKA (reference sequence). The CDR3 is CSANRDSTEAFF. CDR3 in DNA: TGCAGTGCTAACCGCGACAGCACTGAAGCTTTCTTT.

This chain connects TRBV18 to TRBJ1-5, with D uncertain. Trimming took 2 bases from V and 9 from J, leaving 11 bases between them. This CDR3 is 13 amino acids long. In germline, CDR1 is KGHSH, CDR2 LQKENI. CDR3: CASSPGSEAPQHF. The CDR3 DNA is TGTGCCAGCTCACCAGGGAGCGAGGCGCCCCAGCATTTT. Combining the CDR3 with reference TRBV18 and TRBJ1-5 gives the whole variable domain NAGVMQNPRHLVRRRGQEARLRCSPMKGHSHVYWYRQLPEEGLKFMVYLQKENIIDESGMPKERFSAEFPKEGPSILRIQQVVRGDSAAYFCASSPGSEAPQHFGDGTRLSIL.

This clonotype appeared a few times. The DNA for the CDR3 is TGTGCCAGCAGTTCCTCGGGACACCGTGGGGCTGGAAACACCATATATTTT. Translation gives CASSSSGHRGAGNTIYF. The J gene is TRBJ1-3, the V gene TRBV7-2, with D possibly TRBD1 on 6 matching bases. Germline V lookup: CDR1 SGHTA, CDR2 FQGNSA. This CDR3 is 17 amino acids long. Deletions cut 6 bases from V and 2 bases from J, with 20 bases between.

This chain joins TRBV18 and TRBJ1-6, with D possibly matching TRBD1 (6 bases). This CDR3 contains 15 residues. V was clipped by 2 bases and J by 7 bases, with 12 bases between them. Germline loops: CDR1 KGHSH, CDR2 LQKENI. The CDR3 loop reads CASSPMGARNSPLHF. As DNA, the CDR3 is TGTGCCAGCTCACCAATGGGGGCAAGGAATTCACCCCTCCACTTT.

The V and J genes are TRBV5-5 and TRBJ1-5; D is ambiguous. V gave up 2 bases and J gave up 2 bases, with 8 bases separating them. The CDR3 has 14 residues. Germline CDR1 reads SGHKS; CDR2 reads YYEKEE (reference sequence). The CDR3 DNA sequence: TGTGCCAGCAGCTTCAAGGGAGGCAATCAGCCCCAGCATTTT. It translates to CASSFKGGNQPQHF.

This clonotype came up many times. The chain joins TRBV28 to TRBJ1-2; possibly TRBD1 for D (5 bases). This CDR3 comprises 18 residues. Germline CDR1 and CDR2: MDHEN and SYDVKM. With 4 bases removed from V and 2 bases from J, the gap between germline ends came to 23 bases. The CDR3 DNA is TGTGCCAGCAGTTCTCCCCTCTTCGTTGGGGCTATCAACTATGGCTACACCTTC. It yields the protein CASSSPLFVGAINYGYTF.

This clonotype was detected only a few times. V is TRBV11-1 and J is TRBJ2-5; 10 bases are shared with TRBD2. There are 18 residues in the CDR3. Germline lookup yields CDR1 SGHAT and CDR2 FQDESV (reference sequence). With V trimmed by 6 bases and J by 1 base, 14 bases remained unmatched. The CDR3 here is CASSSGAGGTPAQETQYF. In nucleotides, the CDR3 is TGTGCCAGCAGTTCGGGAGCGGGAGGGACCCCCGCCCAAGAGACCCAGTACTTC.

This clonotype was counted a few times. The genes are TRBV6-1 and TRBJ1-6; D possibly corresponds to TRBD1 (5 bases). This CDR3 region has 20 residues. The ends were cut back, 5 bases at V and 8 bases at J, with 31 bases in the middle. Looked up from germline, CDR1 is MNHNS and CDR2 is SASEGT. The CDR3 DNA follows: TGTGCCAGCAGTACGTCCTTGGAAGTCATAGGCCGACAGATCGATTCACCCCTCCACTTT. Its translation is CASSTSLEVIGRQIDSPLHF.